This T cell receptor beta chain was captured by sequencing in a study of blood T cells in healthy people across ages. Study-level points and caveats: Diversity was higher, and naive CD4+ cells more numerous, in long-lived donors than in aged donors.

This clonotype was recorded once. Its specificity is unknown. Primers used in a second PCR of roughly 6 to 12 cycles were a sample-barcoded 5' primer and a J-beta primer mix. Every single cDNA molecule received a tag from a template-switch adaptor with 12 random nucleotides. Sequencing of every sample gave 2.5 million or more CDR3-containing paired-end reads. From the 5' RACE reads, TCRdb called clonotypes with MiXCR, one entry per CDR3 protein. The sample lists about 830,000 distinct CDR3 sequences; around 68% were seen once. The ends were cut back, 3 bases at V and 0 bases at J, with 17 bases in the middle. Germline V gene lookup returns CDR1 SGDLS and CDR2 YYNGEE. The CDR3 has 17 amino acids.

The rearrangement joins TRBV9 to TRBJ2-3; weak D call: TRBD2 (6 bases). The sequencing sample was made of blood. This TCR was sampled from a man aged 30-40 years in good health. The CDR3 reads CASSAGVGSGSTDTQYF. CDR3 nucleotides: TGTGCCAGCAGCGCGGGGGTGGGGTCGGGCAGCACAGATACGCAGTATTTT.